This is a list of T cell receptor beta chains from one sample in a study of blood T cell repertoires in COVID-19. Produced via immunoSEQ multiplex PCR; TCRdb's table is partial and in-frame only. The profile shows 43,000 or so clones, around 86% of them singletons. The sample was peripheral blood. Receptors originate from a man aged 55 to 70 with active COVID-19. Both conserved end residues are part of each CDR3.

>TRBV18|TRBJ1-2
CASSPVQEGNYGYTF
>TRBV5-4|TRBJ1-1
CASSLETGVTEAFF
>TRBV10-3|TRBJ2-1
CAVLGGRASDEQFF
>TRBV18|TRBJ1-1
CASSRRGGATEAFF
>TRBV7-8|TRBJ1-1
CASSLAGTGVNTEAFF
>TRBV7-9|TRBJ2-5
CASSSLTSGSNLAETQYF
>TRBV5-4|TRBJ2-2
CASSFAQGVAGELFF
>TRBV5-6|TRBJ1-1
CASSSTRNTEAFF
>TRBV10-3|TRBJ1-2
CAISEQGDNYGYTF
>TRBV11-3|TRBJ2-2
CASSFLPSGNTGELFF
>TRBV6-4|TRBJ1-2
CATKVGGISGYTF
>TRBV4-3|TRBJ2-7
CASSQGTGGRYEQYF
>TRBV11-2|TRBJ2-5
CASSRAGSGRETQYF
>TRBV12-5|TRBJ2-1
CASGLSGRVDEQFF